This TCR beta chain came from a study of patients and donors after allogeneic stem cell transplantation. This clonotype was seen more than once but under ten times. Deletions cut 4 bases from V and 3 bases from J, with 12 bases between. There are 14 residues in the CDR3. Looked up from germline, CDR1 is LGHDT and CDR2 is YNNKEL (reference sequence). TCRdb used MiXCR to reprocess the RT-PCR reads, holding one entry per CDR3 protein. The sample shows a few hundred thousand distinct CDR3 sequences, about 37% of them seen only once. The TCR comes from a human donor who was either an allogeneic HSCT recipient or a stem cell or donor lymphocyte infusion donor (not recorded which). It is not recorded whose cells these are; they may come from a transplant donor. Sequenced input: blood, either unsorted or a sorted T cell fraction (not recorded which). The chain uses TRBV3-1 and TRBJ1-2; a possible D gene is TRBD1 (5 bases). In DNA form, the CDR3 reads TGTGCCAGCAGCCCGGGACTCCCACACTATGGCTACACCTTC. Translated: CASSPGLPHYGYTF.